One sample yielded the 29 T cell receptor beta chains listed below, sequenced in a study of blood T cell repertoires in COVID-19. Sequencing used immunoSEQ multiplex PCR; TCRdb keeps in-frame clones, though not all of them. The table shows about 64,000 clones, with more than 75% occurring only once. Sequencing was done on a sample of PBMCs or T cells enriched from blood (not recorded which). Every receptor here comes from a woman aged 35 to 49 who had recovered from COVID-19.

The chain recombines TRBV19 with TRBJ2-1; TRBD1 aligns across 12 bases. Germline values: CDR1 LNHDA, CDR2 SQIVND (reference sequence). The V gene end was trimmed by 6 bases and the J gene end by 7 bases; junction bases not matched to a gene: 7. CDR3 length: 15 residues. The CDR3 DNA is TGTGCCAGTAGCTCGGGACAGGGGGCAGGAAATGAGCAGTTCTTC. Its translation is CASSSGQGAGNEQFF.

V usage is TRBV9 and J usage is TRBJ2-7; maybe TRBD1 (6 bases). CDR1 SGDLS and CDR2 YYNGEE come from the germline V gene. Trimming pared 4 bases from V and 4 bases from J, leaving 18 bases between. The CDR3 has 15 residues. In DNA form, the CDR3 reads TGTGCCAGCAGCCCCCAGACAGGACAACCGTACGAGCAGTACTTC. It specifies CASSPQTGQPYEQYF.

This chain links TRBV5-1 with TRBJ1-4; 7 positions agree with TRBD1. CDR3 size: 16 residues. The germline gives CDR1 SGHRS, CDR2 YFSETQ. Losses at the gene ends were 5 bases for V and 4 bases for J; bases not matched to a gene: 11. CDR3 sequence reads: CASRRLQGDLNEKLFF. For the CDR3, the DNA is TGCGCCAGCAGGCGCCTGCAGGGGGACCTTAATGAAAAACTGTTTTTT.

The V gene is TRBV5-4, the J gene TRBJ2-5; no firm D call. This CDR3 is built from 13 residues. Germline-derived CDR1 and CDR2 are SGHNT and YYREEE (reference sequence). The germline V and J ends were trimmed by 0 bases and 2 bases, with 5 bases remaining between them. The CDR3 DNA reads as TGTGCCAGCAGCTTGGACAGACAAGAGACCCAGTACTTC. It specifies CASSLDRQETQYF.

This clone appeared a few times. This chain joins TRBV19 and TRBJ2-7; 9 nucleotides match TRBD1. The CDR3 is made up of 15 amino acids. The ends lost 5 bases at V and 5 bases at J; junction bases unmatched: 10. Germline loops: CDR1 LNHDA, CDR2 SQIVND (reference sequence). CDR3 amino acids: CASSPTRTGVHEQYF. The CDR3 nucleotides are TGTGCCAGTAGTCCCACTCGGACAGGGGTGCACGAGCAGTACTTC.

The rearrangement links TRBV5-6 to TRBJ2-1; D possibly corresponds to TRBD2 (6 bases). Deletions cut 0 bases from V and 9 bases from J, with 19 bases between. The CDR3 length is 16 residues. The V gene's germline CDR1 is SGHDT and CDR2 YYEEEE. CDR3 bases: TGTGCCAGCAGCTTGGTGACTCTCGGAGGGCGTATTGAGCAGTTCTTC. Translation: CASSLVTLGGRIEQFF.

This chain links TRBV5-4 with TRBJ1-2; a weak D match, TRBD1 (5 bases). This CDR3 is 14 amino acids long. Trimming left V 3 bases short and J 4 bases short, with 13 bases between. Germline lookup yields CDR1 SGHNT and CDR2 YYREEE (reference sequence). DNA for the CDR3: TGTGCCAGCAGCTCCCTCAGGGAATCCTATGGCTACACCTTC. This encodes CASSSLRESYGYTF.

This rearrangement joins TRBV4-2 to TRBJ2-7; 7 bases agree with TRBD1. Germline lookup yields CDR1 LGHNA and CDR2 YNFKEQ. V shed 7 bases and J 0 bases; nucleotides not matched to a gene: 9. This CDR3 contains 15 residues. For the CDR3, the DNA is TGTGCCAGCAACGACTTCGGGGACAGCTCCTACGAGCAGTACTTC. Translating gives CASNDFGDSSYEQYF.

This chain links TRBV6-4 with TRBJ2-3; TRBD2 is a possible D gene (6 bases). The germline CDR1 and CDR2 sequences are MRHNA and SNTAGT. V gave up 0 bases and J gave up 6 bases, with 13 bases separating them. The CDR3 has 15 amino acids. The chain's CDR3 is CASSDSPGSGDTQYF. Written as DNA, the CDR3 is TGTGCCAGCAGTGACTCCCCGGGGAGCGGGGATACGCAGTATTTT.

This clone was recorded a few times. The CDR3 loop reads CASSHRGPYEQYF. In DNA, the CDR3 is TGTGCCAGCAGCCACAGGGGGCCCTACGAGCAGTACTTC. The rearrangement uses TRBV3-1 (or the pseudogene TRBV3-2) and TRBJ2-7; 8 positions match TRBD1. The V segment lost 3 bases and the J segment 2 bases; nucleotides outside the gene matches: 0. Germline assignment: CDR1 LGHDT and CDR2 YNNKEL (reference sequence). This CDR3 has 13 residues.

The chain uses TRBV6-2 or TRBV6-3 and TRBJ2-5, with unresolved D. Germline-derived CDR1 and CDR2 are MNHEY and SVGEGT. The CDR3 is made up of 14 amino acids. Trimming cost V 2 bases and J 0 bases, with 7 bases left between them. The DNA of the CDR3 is TGTGCCAGCAGTTACACCCGGTACCAAGAGACCCAGTACTTC. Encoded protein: CASSYTRYQETQYF.

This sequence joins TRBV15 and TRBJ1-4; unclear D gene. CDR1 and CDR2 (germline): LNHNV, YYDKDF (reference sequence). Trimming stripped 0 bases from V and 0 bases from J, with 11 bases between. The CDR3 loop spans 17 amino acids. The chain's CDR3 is CATSRDGRLATNEKLFF. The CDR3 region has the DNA TGTGCCACCAGCAGAGACGGCAGACTAGCAACTAATGAAAAACTGTTTTTT.

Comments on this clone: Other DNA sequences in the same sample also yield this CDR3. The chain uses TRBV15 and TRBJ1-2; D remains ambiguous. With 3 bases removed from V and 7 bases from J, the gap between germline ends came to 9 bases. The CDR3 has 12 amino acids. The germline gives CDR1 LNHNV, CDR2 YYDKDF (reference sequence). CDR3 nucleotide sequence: TGTGCCACCAGCAGGGCGGGAATTGGCTACACCTTC. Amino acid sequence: CATSRAGIGYTF.

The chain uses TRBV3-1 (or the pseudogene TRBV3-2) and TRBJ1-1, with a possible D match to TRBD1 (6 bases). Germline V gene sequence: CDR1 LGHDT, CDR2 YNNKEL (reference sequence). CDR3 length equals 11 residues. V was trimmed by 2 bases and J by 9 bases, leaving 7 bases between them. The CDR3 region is CASSQTGKAFF. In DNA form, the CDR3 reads TGTGCCAGCAGCCAAACAGGGAAAGCTTTCTTT.

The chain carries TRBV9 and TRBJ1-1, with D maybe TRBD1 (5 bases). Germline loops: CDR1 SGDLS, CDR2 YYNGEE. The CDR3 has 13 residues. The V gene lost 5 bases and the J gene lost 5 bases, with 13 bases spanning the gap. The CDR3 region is CASSHGGGTEAFF. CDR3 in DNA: TGTGCCAGCAGTCACGGGGGAGGTACTGAAGCTTTCTTT.

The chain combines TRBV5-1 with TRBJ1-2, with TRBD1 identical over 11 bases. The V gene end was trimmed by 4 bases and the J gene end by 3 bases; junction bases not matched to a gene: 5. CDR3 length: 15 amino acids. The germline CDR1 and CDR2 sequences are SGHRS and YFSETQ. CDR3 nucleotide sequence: TGCGCCAGCAGCGGCCGGGACAGGGGGGACTATGGCTACACCTTC. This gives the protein CASSGRDRGDYGYTF.

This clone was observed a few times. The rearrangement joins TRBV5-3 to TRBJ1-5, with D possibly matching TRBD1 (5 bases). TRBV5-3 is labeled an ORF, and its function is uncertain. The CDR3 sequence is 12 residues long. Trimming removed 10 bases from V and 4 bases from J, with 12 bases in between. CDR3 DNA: TGTGCCGCTGGGGGGGTGAATCAGCCCCAGCATTTT. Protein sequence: CAAGGVNQPQHF.

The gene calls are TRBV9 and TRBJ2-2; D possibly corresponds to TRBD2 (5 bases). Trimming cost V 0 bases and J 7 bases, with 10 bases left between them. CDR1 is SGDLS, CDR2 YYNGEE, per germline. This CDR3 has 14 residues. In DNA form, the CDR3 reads TGTGCCAGCAGCGTAGGTATCGGGGACGGGGAGCTGTTTTTT. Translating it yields CASSVGIGDGELFF.

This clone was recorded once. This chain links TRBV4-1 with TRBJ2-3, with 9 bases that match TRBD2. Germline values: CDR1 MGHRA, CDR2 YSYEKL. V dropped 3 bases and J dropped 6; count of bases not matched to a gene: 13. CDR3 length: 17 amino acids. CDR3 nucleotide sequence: TGCGCCAGCAGCCAGGCCAAGAGCGGGGGGCTATCGGATACGCAGTATTTT. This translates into CASSQAKSGGLSDTQYF.

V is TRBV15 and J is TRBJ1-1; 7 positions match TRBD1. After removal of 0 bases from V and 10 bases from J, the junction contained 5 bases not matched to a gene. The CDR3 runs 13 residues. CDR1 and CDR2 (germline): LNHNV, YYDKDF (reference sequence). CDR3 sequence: CATSRDGQVLAFF. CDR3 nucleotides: TGTGCCACCAGCAGAGATGGACAGGTTTTAGCTTTCTTT.

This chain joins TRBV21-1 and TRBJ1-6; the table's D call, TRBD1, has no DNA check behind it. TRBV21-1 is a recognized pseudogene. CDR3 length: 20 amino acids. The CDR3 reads CASSKVRGTGVVSYNSPLHF. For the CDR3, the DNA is TGTGCCAGCAGCAAAGTGAGAGGGACAGGAGTGGTCTCCTATAATTCACCCCTCCACTTT.

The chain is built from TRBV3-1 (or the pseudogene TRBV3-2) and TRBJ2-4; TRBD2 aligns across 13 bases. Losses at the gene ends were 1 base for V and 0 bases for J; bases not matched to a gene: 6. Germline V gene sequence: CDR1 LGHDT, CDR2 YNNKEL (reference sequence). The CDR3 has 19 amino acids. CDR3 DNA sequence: TGTGCCAGCAGCCAAGGGACTAGCGGGGGATCCATAGCCAAAAACATTCAGTACTTC. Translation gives CASSQGTSGGSIAKNIQYF.

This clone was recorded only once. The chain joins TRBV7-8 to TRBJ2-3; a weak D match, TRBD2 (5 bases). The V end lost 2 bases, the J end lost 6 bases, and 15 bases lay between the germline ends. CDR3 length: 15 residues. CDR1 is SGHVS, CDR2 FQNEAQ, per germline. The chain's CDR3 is CASSLMVASGDTQYF. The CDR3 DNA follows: TGTGCCAGCAGCTTAATGGTAGCGAGTGGGGATACGCAGTATTTT. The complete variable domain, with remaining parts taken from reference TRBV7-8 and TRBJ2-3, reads GAGVSQSPRYKVAKRGQDVALRCDPISGHVSLFWYQQALGQGPEFLTYFQNEAQLDKSGLPSDRFFAERPEGSVSTLKIQRTQQEDSAVYLCASSLMVASGDTQYFGPGTRLTVL.

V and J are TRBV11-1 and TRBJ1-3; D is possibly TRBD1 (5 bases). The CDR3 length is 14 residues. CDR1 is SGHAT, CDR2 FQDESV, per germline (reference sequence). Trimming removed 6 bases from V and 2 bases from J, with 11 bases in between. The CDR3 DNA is TGTGCCAGCAGACAACCGGGGGCTGGAAACACCATATATTTT. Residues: CASRQPGAGNTIYF.

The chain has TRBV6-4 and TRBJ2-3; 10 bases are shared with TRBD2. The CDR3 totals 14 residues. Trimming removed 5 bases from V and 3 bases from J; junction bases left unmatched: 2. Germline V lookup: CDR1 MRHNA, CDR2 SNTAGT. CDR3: CASSLLAGTDTQYF. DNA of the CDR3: TGTGCCAGCAGTCTACTAGCGGGGACAGATACGCAGTATTTT.

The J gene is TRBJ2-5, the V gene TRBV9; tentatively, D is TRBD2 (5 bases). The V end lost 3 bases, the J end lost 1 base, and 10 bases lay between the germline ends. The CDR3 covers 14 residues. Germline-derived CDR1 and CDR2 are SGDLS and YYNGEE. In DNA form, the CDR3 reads TGTGCCAGCAGCGCCACGAGGGCCCAAGAGACCCAGTACTTC. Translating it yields CASSATRAQETQYF.

The CDR3 nucleotides are TGTGCCAGCAGCTTAGGGACAGGGTACCAAGAGACCCAGTACTTC. Its protein product is CASSLGTGYQETQYF. The chain has TRBV7-2 and TRBJ2-5; TRBD1 aligns across 8 bases. V shed 1 base and J 0 bases; nucleotides not matched to a gene: 1. This CDR3 is 15 amino acids long. The germline CDR1 and CDR2 sequences are SGHTA and FQGNSA.

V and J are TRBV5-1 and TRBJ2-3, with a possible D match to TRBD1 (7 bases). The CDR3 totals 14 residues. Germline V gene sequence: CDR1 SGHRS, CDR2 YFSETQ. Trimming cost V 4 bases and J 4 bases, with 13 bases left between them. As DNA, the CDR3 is TGCGCCAGCAGCGGAGGGACAGTTGCAGATACGCAGTATTTT. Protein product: CASSGGTVADTQYF.

CDR3 region: CASSLQGRGYTEAFF. For the CDR3, the DNA is TGTGCCAGCAGTTTACAGGGGAGAGGTTACACTGAAGCTTTCTTT. The chain combines TRBV6-5 with TRBJ1-1; TRBD1 matches at 7 bases. Germline V lookup: CDR1 MNHEY, CDR2 SVGAGI. This CDR3 is built from 15 residues. Trimming at V came to 4 bases and at J to 3 bases, leaving 8 bases not matched to a gene.